These 9 T cell receptor beta chains were sequenced from one sample in a study of blood T cells in healthy people across ages. A J-beta primer mix and a sample-barcoded 5' primer were used in a second PCR of about 7 to 12 cycles. From the 5' RACE reads, TCRdb called clonotypes with MiXCR, one entry per CDR3 protein. The table includes under 2 million distinct CDR3 sequences, approximately 32% detected once. Sequencing was performed on blood. The receptors shown here come from a woman in her 30s in good health.

CDR3: CSALGLLHPSTDTQYF. The CDR3 nucleotides read TGCAGTGCTTTGGGACTCCTACACCCTAGCACAGATACGCAGTATTTT. The chain employs TRBV20-1 and TRBJ2-3, with TRBD2 as a possible D gene (6 bases). Germline V gene sequence: CDR1 DFQATT, CDR2 SNEGSKA (reference sequence). V lost 5 bases and J 0 bases, leaving 18 bases between the germline ends. The CDR3 has 16 residues.

This clonotype showed up just a few times. The CDR3 region has the DNA TGCGCCAGCAGCTTGGTGCCTAGCCCCGGCCAAGAGACCCAGTACTTC. It encodes CASSLVPSPGQETQYF. This chain uses TRBV5-1 with TRBJ2-5, with D tentatively TRBD2 (5 bases). The CDR3 consists of 16 residues. The germline V gene has CDR1 SGHRS and CDR2 YFSETQ. V lost 0 bases and J 1 base, leaving 13 bases between the germline ends. Supplemented by reference TRBV5-1 and TRBJ2-5, the full variable domain reads KAGVTQTPRYLIKTRGQQVTLSCSPISGHRSVSWYQQTPGQGLQFLFEYFSETQRNKGNFPGRFSGRQFSNSRSEMNVSTLELGDSALYLCASSLVPSPGQETQYFGPGTRLLVL.

This clonotype came up a few times. This chain uses TRBV9 with TRBJ1-6, with D unresolved. Per germline, CDR1 SGDLS and CDR2 YYNGEE. The CDR3 has 12 amino acids. V lost 0 bases and J 11 bases, leaving 6 bases between the germline ends. DNA of the CDR3: TGTGCCAGCAGCGTAGGCGAGGCACCCCTCCACTTT. Protein product: CASSVGEAPLHF.

The table lists this clonotype with a few counts. The chain is built from TRBV6-1 and TRBJ2-1; either TRBD1 or TRBD2 may fit D (5 bases each). This CDR3 is 15 amino acids long. The V and J ends lost 8 bases and 4 bases respectively, with 18 bases between them. From germline, CDR1 is MNHNS and CDR2 SASEGT. DNA of the CDR3: TGTGCCAGCCTCCGCGCGAGGGACGCGTACAATGAGCAGTTCTTC. Amino acid sequence: CASLRARDAYNEQFF.

This clonotype came up a few times. This chain uses TRBV7-3 with TRBJ1-2, with 9 bases that match TRBD1. This CDR3 comprises 17 residues. Per the germline V gene, CDR1 is SGHTA and CDR2 is FQGTGA. V shed 5 bases and J 3 bases; nucleotides not matched to a gene: 13. DNA of the CDR3: TGTGCCAGCAGCCACGGACAGGGGTCCGCTCGGGACTATGGCTACACCTTC. It translates to CASSHGQGSARDYGYTF.

This chain links TRBV27 with TRBJ2-2; D is uncertain. Germline V gene data show CDR1 as MNHEY and CDR2 as SMNVEV (reference sequence). Trimming took off 3 bases at V and 7 bases at J, with 12 bases between the two ends. The CDR3 contains 14 residues. CDR3 nucleotides: TGTGCCAGCAGTTTTAATTCGGGCGGCGGGGAGCTGTTTTTT. As protein: CASSFNSGGGELFF.

The J gene is TRBJ2-6, the V gene TRBV7-9; either TRBD1 or TRBD2 may fit D (5 bases each). There are 19 residues in the CDR3. Per germline, CDR1 SEHNR and CDR2 FQNEAQ (reference sequence). Trimming stripped 5 bases from V and 2 bases from J, with 22 bases between. The CDR3 sequence is CASSTCRDPRSPGANVLTF. The CDR3 DNA follows: TGTGCCAGCAGCACCTGCCGGGACCCACGGTCCCCTGGGGCCAACGTCCTGACTTTC. The full variable domain, completed using reference TRBV7-9 and TRBJ2-6, is DTGVSQNPRHKITKRGQNVTFRCDPISEHNRLYWYRQTLGQGPEFLTYFQNEAQLEKSRLLSDRFSAERPKGSFSTLEIQRTEQGDSAMYLCASSTCRDPRSPGANVLTFGAGSRLTVL.

The chain carries TRBV9 and TRBJ2-5; D may be TRBD1 (6 bases). The V end lost 3 bases, the J end lost 0 bases, and 12 bases lay between the germline ends. CDR1 and CDR2 from the germline V gene are SGDLS and YYNGEE. This CDR3 is 15 amino acids long. The CDR3 here is CASSAQGTYQETQYF. In DNA form, the CDR3 reads TGTGCCAGCAGCGCACAGGGTACCTACCAAGAGACCCAGTACTTC.

The chain has TRBV4-1 and TRBJ2-1, with 13 bases aligning to TRBD2. The J segment lost 0 bases and the V segment lost 1 base, leaving 3 bases of the junction unmatched. CDR1 MGHRA and CDR2 YSYEKL come from the germline V gene. There are 18 residues in the CDR3. The CDR3 coding sequence is TGCGCCAGCAGCCAAGGACTAGCGGGGGGCCTCTCCTACAATGAGCAGTTCTTC. Translating it yields CASSQGLAGGLSYNEQFF.